This TCR beta chain was found in a study of blood T cell repertoires in COVID-19. V gave up 3 bases and J gave up 8 bases; unmatched junction bases: 8. There are 15 residues in the CDR3. Germline V gene sequence: CDR1 LGHNA, CDR2 YSLEER. This table comes from immunoSEQ multiplex PCR, and its TCRdb copy is limited to in-frame clones, with some not included. Of 200,000 to 250,000 clones in the sample, approximately 86% were seen once. V gene TRBV4-3 combines with J gene TRBJ2-1; 9 bases map to TRBD1. This clonotype originated in a woman in her twenties or thirties with acute COVID-19. The specimen sequenced was PBMCs or T cells enriched from blood (not recorded which). The CDR3 DNA reads TGCGCCAGCAGCCAGCTTCTGGACAGGGGTTATGAGCAGTTCTTC. This gives the protein CASSQLLDRGYEQFF.